The 10 T cell receptor beta chains below come from one sample, sequenced in a study of shared T cell receptors in the human thymus. This table comes from immunoSEQ multiplex PCR, and its TCRdb copy is limited to in-frame clones, with some not included. The data show about 660,000 clones, with 70% to 90% seen just once and 0.0094% held by the top ten. The data also belong to a second study, concerning human thymus T cells.

The sample comprised thymocytes. These receptors all stem from a boy younger than two with a congenital heart defect.

The chain couples TRBV6-5 to TRBJ2-1, with a tentative D call TRBD2 (5 bases). V was pared by 6 bases and J by 5 bases, with 17 bases between. This CDR3 contains 15 residues. Germline values: CDR1 MNHEY, CDR2 SVGAGI. CDR3 region: CASSPQRTPDNEQFF. DNA for the CDR3: TGTGCCAGCAGCCCCCAACGGACTCCGGACAATGAGCAGTTCTTC.

The rearrangement links TRBV7-9 to TRBJ1-3; no reliable D call. Germline lookup yields CDR1 SEHNR and CDR2 FQNEAQ (reference sequence). CDR3 length equals 18 residues. V was cut by 5 bases and J by 0 bases, with 20 bases left in between. CDR3 in amino acids: CASSDSTNTGSSGNTIYF. The CDR3 coding sequence is TGTGCCAGCAGCGATAGTACAAATACGGGGAGCTCTGGAAACACCATATATTTT.

V usage is TRBV27 and J usage is TRBJ1-5, with D possibly TRBD1 on 5 matching bases. From germline, CDR1 is MNHEY and CDR2 SMNVEV (reference sequence). Trimming pared 9 bases from V and 6 bases from J, leaving 12 bases between. This CDR3 is built from 12 residues. The CDR3 protein is CASPSGGQPQHF. The CDR3, as DNA: TGTGCCAGTCCGAGCGGGGGTCAGCCCCAGCATTTT.

V usage is TRBV11-2 and J usage is TRBJ2-2; D is possibly TRBD1 (6 bases). Germline CDR1 reads SGHAT; CDR2 reads FQNNGV. This CDR3 is built from 15 residues. The V end was cut by 3 bases, the J end by 1 base, with 9 bases between. The chain's CDR3 is CASSFLTGNTGELFF. The CDR3 bases are TGTGCCAGCAGCTTCCTGACAGGGAACACCGGGGAGCTGTTTTTT. The full variable domain, rest sourced from reference TRBV11-2 and TRBJ2-2, is EAGVAQSPRYKIIEKRQSVAFWCNPISGHATLYWYQQILGQGPKLLIQFQNNGVVDDSQLPKDRFSAERLKGVDSTLKIQPAKLEDSAVYLCASSFLTGNTGELFFGEGSRLTVL.

V gene TRBV19 combines with J gene TRBJ1-5; TRBD1 agrees at 8 bases. V lost 4 bases and J lost 5; bases outside the gene matches: 10. The germline V gene encodes CDR1 LNHDA and CDR2 SQIVND (reference sequence). CDR3 length equals 16 residues. CDR3 sequence (DNA): TGTGCCAGTAGTACAAAGGACAGGGAAAATCATCAGCCCCAGCATTTT. Its translation: CASSTKDRENHQPQHF.

This chain uses TRBV12-2 with TRBJ1-2; TRBD1 is the table's D call and was not checked against the DNA. TRBV12-2 is shown as a pseudogene. The CDR3 has 18 residues. The chain's CDR3 is CASRLNLSRGYTIYGYTF. The CDR3 nucleotides read TGTGCAAGTCGCTTAAATTTGTCCAGGGGATATACGATCTATGGCTACACCTTC.

The chain is built from TRBV19 and TRBJ1-5, with D perhaps matching TRBD1 (5 bases). Between the trimmed V and J ends, which lost 7 bases and 4 bases, there was a span of 11 bases. There are 13 residues in the CDR3. Germline-derived CDR1 and CDR2 are LNHDA and SQIVND (reference sequence). CDR3 sequence reads: CASNTGKNQPQHF. In DNA, the CDR3 is TGTGCCAGTAATACAGGCAAGAATCAGCCCCAGCATTTT.

V is TRBV4-3 and J is TRBJ2-1, with TRBD2 identical over 10 bases. Looked up from germline, CDR1 is LGHNA and CDR2 is YSLEER. Trimming removed 0 bases from V and 0 bases from J; junction bases left unmatched: 5. The CDR3 sequence is 18 residues long. CDR3 region: CASSQEEASGSSYNEQFF. The CDR3 bases are TGCGCCAGCAGCCAAGAAGAGGCTAGCGGGAGCTCCTACAATGAGCAGTTCTTC.

This clone was seen only once. The V gene is TRBV2, the J gene TRBJ2-5; 7 nucleotides match TRBD1. The better agreement between TRBJ2-7 and the DNA end casts doubt on the J call. The germline gives CDR1 SNHLY, CDR2 FYNNEI. The CDR3 is 14 residues long. The CDR3 here is CASFARLTGFEQYF. The CDR3 DNA is TGTGCCAGCTTTGCTAGACTGACAGGGTTCGAGCAGTACTTC.

V gene TRBV27 combines with J gene TRBJ2-1; D is perhaps TRBD1 (5 bases). V dropped 3 bases and J dropped 6 bases, with 12 bases sitting between them. The CDR3 runs 14 residues. Germline V gene data show CDR1 as MNHEY and CDR2 as SMNVEV (reference sequence). As DNA, the CDR3 is TGTGCCAGCAGTTTGACAGTGGGAACCAATGAGCAGTTCTTC. As protein: CASSLTVGTNEQFF.